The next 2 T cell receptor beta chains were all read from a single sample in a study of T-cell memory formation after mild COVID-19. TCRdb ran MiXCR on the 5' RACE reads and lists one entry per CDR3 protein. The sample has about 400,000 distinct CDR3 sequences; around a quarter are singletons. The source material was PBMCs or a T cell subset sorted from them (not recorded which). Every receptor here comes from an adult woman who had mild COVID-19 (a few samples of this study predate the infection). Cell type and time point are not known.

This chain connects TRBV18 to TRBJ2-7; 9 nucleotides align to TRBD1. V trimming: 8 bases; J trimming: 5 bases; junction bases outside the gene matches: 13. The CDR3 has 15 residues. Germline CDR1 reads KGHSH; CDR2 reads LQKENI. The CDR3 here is CASRPGTGSLDEQYF. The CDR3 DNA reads TGTGCCAGCCGCCCGGGGACAGGGTCGCTGGACGAGCAGTACTTC.

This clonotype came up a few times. The DNA of the CDR3 is TGTGCCAGCAACTTTTTCCAGGGTTATGGCTACACCTTC. It encodes CASNFFQGYGYTF. The chain has TRBV12-3 or TRBV12-4 and TRBJ1-2; maybe TRBD1 (5 bases). The CDR3 length is 13 residues. V dropped 7 bases and J dropped 5 bases, with 14 bases sitting between them.